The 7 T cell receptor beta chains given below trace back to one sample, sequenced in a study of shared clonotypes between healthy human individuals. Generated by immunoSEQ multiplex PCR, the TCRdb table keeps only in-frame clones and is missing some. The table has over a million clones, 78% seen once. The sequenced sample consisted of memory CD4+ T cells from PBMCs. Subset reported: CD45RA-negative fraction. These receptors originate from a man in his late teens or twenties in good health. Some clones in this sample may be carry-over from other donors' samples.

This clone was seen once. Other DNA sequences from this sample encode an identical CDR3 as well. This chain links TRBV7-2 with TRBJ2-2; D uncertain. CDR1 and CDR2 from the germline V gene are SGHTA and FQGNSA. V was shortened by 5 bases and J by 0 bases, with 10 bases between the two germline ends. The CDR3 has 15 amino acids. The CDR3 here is CASSPPGSNTGELFF. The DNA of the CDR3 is TGTGCCAGCAGCCCTCCCGGATCGAACACCGGGGAGCTGTTTTTT. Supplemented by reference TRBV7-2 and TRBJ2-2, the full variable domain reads GAGVSQSPSNKVTEKGKDVELRCDPISGHTALYWYRQSLGQGLEFLIYFQGNSAPDKSGLPSDRFSAERTGGSVSTLTIQRTQQEDSAVYLCASSPPGSNTGELFFGEGSRLTVL.

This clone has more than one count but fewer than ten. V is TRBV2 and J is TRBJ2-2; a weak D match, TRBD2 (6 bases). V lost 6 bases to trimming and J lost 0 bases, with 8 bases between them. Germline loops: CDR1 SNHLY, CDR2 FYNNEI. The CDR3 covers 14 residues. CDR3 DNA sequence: TGTGCCAGCAGCCGACTAGCGAACACCGGGGAGCTGTTTTTT. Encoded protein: CASSRLANTGELFF. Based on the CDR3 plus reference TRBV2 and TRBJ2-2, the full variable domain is EPEVTQTPSHQVTQMGQEVILRCVPISNHLYFYWYRQILGQKVEFLVSFYNNEISEKSEIFDDQFSVERPDGSNFTLKIRSTKLEDSAMYFCASSRLANTGELFFGEGSRLTVL.

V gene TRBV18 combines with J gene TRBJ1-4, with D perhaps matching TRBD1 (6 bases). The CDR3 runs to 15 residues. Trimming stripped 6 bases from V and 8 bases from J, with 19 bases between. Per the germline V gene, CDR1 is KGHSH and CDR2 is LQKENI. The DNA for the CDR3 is TGTGCCAGCTCCCTCGAGGGGGGAGTTTGGGAAAAACTGTTTTTT. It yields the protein CASSLEGGVWEKLFF.

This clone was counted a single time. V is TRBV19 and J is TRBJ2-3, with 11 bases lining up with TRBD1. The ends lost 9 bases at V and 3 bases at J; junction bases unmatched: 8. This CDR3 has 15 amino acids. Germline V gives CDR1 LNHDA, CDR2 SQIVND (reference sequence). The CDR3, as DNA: TGTGCCAGCGGGCGGGACAGGGGGGAAACAGATACGCAGTATTTT. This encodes CASGRDRGETDTQYF.

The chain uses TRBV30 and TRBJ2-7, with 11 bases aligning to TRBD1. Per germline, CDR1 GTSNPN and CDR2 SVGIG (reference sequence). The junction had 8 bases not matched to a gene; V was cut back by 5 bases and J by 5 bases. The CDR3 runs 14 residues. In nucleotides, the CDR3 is TGTGCCTGGCACCCCGGGACAGGGGGGGACGAGCAGTACTTC. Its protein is CAWHPGTGGDEQYF.

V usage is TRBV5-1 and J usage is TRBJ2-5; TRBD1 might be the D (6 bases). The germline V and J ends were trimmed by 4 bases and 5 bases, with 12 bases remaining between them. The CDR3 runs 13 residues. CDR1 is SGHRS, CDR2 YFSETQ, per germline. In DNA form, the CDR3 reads TGCGCCAGCAGCCGTCAGGGGCAGGAGACCCAGTACTTC. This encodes CASSRQGQETQYF.

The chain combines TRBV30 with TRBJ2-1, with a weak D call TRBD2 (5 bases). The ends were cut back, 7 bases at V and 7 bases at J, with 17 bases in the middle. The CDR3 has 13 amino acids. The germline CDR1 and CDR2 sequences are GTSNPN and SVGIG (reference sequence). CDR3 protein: CALREGVRNEQFF. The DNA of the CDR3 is TGTGCCTTGAGGGAAGGAGTTAGGAATGAGCAGTTCTTC.